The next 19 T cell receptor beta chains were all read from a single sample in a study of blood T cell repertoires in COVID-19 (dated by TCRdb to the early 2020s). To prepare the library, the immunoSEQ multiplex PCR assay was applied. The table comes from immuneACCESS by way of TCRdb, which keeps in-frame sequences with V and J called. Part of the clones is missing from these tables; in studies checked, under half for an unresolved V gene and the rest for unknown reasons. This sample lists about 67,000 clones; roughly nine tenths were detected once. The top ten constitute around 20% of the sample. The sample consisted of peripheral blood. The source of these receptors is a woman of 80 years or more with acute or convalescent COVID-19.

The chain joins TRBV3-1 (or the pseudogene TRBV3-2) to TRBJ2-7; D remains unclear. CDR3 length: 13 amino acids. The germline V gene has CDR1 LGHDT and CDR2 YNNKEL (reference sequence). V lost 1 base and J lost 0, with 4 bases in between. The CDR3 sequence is CASSQVDSYEQYF. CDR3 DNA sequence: TGTGCCAGCAGCCAAGTAGACTCCTACGAGCAGTACTTC.

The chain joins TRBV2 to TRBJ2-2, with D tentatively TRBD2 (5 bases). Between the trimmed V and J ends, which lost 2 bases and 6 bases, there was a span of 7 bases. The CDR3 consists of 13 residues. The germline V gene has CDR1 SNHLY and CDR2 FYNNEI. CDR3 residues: CASSEMEAGELFF. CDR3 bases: TGTGCCAGCAGTGAAATGGAGGCCGGGGAGCTGTTTTTT. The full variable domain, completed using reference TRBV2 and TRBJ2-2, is EPEVTQTPSHQVTQMGQEVILRCVPISNHLYFYWYRQILGQKVEFLVSFYNNEISEKSEIFDDQFSVERPDGSNFTLKIRSTKLEDSAMYFCASSEMEAGELFFGEGSRLTVL.

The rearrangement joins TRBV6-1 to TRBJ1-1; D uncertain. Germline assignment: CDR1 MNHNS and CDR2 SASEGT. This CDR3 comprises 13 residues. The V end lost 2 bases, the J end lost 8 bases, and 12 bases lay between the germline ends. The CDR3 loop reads CASSERGRTEAFF. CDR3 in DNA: TGTGCCAGCAGTGAACGGGGTAGAACCGAAGCTTTCTTT.

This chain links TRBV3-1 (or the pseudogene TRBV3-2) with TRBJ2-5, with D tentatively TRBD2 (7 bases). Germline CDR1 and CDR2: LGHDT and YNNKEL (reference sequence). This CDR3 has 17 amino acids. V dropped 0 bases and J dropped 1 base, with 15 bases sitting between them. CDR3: CASSQDRRGGSQETQYF. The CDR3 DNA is TGTGCCAGCAGCCAAGATCGGAGGGGGGGTAGCCAAGAGACCCAGTACTTC.

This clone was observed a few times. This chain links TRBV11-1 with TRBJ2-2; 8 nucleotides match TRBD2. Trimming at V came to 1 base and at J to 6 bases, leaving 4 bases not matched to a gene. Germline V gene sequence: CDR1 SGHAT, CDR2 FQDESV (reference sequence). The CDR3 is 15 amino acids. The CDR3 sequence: CASSLVGTRSGELFF. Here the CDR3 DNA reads TGTGCCAGCAGCTTAGTAGGGACTAGATCCGGGGAGCTGTTTTTT.

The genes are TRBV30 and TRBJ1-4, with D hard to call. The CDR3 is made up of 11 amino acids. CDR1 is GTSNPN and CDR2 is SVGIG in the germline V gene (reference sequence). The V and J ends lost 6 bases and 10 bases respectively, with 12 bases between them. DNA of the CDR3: TGTGCCTGTCCCAAGGGAGGAAAACTGTTTTTT. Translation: CACPKGGKLFF.

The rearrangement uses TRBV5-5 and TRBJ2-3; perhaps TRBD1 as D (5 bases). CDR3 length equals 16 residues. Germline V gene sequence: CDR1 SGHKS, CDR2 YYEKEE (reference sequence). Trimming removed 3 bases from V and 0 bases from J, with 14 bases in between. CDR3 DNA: TGTGCCAGCAGCTCTGGCAGGCAGGGTAGCACAGATACGCAGTATTTT. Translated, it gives CASSSGRQGSTDTQYF.

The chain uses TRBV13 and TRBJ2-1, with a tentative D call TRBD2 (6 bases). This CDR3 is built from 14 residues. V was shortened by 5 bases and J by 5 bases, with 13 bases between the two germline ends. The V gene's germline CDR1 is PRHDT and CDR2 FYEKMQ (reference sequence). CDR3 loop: CASSPGGRHNEQFF. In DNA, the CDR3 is TGTGCCAGCAGCCCCGGGGGTCGGCACAATGAGCAGTTCTTC.

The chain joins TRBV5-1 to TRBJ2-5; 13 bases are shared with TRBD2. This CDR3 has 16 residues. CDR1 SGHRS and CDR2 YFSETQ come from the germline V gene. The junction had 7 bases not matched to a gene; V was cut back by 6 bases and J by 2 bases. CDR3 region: CASTGGLAGVQETQYF. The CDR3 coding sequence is TGCGCCAGCACCGGAGGACTAGCGGGGGTTCAAGAGACCCAGTACTTC.

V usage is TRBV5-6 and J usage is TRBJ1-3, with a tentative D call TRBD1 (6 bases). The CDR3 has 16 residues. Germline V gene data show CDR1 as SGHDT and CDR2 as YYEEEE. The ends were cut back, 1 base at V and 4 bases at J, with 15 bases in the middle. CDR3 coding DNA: TGTGCCAGCAGCTTGCGGAACAGGGTTTCGGGAAACACCATATATTTT. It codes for CASSLRNRVSGNTIYF.

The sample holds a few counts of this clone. The CDR3, as DNA: TGTGCCAGCAACACGCCCCTTGGCCTTCCGGGGGCCAACGTCCTGACTTTC. This encodes CASNTPLGLPGANVLTF. The chain recombines TRBV7-9 with TRBJ2-6; the D is unclear. Trimming took 7 bases from V and 4 from J, leaving 20 bases between them. This CDR3 is 17 amino acids long. CDR1 and CDR2 (germline): SEHNR, FQNEAQ (reference sequence).

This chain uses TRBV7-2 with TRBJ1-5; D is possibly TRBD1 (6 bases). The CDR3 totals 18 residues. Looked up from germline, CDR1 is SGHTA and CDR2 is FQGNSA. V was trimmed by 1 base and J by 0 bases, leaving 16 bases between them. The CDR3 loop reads CASSLDPVQGNSNQPQHF. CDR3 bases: TGTGCCAGCAGCTTAGATCCGGTACAGGGCAATAGCAATCAGCCCCAGCATTTT.

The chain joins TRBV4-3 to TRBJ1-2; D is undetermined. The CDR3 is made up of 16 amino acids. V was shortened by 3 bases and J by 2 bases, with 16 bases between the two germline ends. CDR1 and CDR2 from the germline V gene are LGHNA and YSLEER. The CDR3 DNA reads TGCGCCAGCAGCCACCTTGAGCGGGGTGGAAACTATGGCTACACCTTC. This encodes CASSHLERGGNYGYTF.

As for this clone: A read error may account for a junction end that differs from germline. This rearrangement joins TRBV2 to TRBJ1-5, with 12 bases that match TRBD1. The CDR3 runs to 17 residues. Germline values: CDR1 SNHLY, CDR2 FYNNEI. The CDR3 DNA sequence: TGTGCCAGCACTGAAGGGAGGGGACAGGGGGCAGGACAGCCCCAGCATTTT. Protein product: CASTEGRGQGAGQPQHF.

As DNA, the CDR3 is TGTGCCAGCAGTTTATACGCAGGGGTTGGCTACACCTTC. Its translation is CASSLYAGVGYTF. The chain is built from TRBV27 and TRBJ1-2; D might be TRBD1 (6 bases). Per germline, CDR1 MNHEY and CDR2 SMNVEV (reference sequence). Trimming stripped 1 base from V and 7 bases from J, with 10 bases between. CDR3 length: 13 residues.

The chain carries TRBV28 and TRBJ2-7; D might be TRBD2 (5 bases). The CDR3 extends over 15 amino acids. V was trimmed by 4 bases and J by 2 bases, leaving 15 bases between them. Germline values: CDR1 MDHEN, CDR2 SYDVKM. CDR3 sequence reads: CASSYRGHLPYEQYF. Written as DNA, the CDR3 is TGTGCCAGCAGTTACCGGGGTCACCTTCCCTACGAGCAGTACTTC.

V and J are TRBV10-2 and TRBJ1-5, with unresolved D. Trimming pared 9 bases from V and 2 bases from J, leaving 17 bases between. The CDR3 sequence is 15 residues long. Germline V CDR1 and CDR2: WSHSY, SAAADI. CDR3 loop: CASSTVRAGNQPQHF. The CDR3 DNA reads TGCGCCAGTAGCACGGTGCGGGCGGGCAATCAGCCCCAGCATTTT.

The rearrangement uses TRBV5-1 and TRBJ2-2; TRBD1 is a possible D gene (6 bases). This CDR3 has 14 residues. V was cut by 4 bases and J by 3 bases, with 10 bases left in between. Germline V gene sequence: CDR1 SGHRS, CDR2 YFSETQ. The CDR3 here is CASSASGDTGELFF. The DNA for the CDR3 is TGCGCCAGCAGCGCGTCAGGGGACACCGGGGAGCTGTTTTTT.

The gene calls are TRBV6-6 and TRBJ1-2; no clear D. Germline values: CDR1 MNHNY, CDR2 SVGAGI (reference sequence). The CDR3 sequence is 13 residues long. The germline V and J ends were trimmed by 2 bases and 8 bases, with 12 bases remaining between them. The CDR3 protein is CASSYEVARGYTF. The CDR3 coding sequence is TGTGCCAGCAGTTACGAGGTCGCTCGAGGCTACACCTTC.